The clone carrying this T cell receptor (beta chain) appeared many times. Its antigen remains unknown. Library preparation followed earlier protocols using designated TCR primers. TCRdb re-called the PCR reads with MiXCR, one entry per CDR3 protein. The table shows approximately 320,000 distinct CDR3 sequences, with roughly 24% occurring only once. Trimming stripped 0 bases from V and 4 bases from J, with 4 bases between. From germline, CDR1 is SGDLS and CDR2 YYNGEE. This CDR3 has 13 amino acids. The source of the sample is a study of molecular identifiers for immune sequencing clone quantification. Study-wide context: With replicates, the RNA of 20,000 or 100,000 naive CD8 cells was split five ways and four were sequenced. Regarding the study as a whole: Effector cells kept over 99% of their molecules in clones above 20 RNA copies, while naive cells kept under 1% there.

The chain has TRBV9 and TRBJ2-2, with D unresolved. Material for sequencing was naive CD8+ T cells from blood, with Jurkat cell RNA spiked in. Indicated subset: FACS-sorted CD8+CD4-CCR7+CD45RA+ naive T cells. This receptor was obtained from a human donor in good health. Some libraries in this study had Jurkat cell RNA spiked in. In DNA form, the CDR3 reads TGTGCCAGCAGCGTAGCTTCCACCGGGGAGCTGTTTTTT. It specifies CASSVASTGELFF.